This T cell receptor (beta chain) emerged from a study of tumor-infiltrating lymphocytes in primary liver carcinoma. V was pared by 1 base and J by 4 bases, with 7 bases of the junction left unmatched. From germline, CDR1 is MNHNS and CDR2 SASEGT. This CDR3 contains 17 residues. This clonotype was observed many times. A primer matching the constant region was used to make TCR beta cDNA from approximately 520 ng of total RNA. Libraries covering TCR beta were generated through three nested multiplex PCR rounds (using a slightly modified ARM-PCR). PCR rounds one and two used TRBV1-TRBV30 forward primers with a C-beta reverse primer for 10 cycles each. Using its own MiXCR run on the multiplex PCR reads, TCRdb lists one record per CDR3 protein. The table lists tens of thousands of distinct CDR3 sequences, about three quarters of them singletons. DNA and RNA were both co-extracted from around 20-30 mg of bulk tissue that had not been sorted.

The sequencing input was liver tumor tissue from sampling region 4. As for subset: tumor region T4, right-lateral pole. The chain carries TRBV6-1 and TRBJ2-2, with TRBD1 matching over 9 bases. This TCR was sampled from a man aged 35 to 55 with primary liver carcinoma and hepatitis B virus infection. CDR3 sequence reads: CASSEGRQGDTTGELFF. DNA of the CDR3: TGTGCCAGCAGTGAAGGGAGACAGGGGGATACCACCGGGGAGCTGTTTTTT.